The entry that follows covers one T cell receptor (beta chain) sequence. The junction had 9 bases not matched to a gene; V was cut back by 5 bases and J by 8 bases. The CDR3 runs to 15 residues. Germline CDR1 SGHTA, CDR2 FQGTGA. Time point indicated: newly diagnosed GD, antithyroid drugs for less than 3 months. Preparation of the TCR library used RNA extracted from PBMCs. This entry is derived from a study of regulatory T cells in long-lasting Graves disease. As for the study in general: New Graves' disease cases had less than 3 months of antithyroid drugs.

Assembly of TCR beta libraries relied on iRepertoire HTBI primers together with Arm-PCR of CDR3 regions. TCRdb reprocessed the multiplex PCR reads with MiXCR, giving one entry per CDR3 protein. The sample contains about 350,000 distinct CDR3 sequences, 16% of which appear only once. The sample was also reused in another study, on T cells in Graves' hyperthyroidism and ophthalmopathy. In that study: Each diagnosis was grounded in clinical symptoms, serum thyroxine and TRAb, thyroid ultrasound, and orbital computed tomography. The TCR CDR3 first-round RT-PCR relied on the HTBI primer set. Most clonotypes that expanded in the thyroid above 0.001 also showed up in blood.

The TCR originated in a man between 35 and 55 years old with Graves disease. V is TRBV7-3 and J is TRBJ1-4, with 9 bases aligning to TRBD1. Sequenced material: peripheral blood mononuclear cells (PBMCs), taken at new diagnosis, from a patient treated with antithyroid drugs. The CDR3 loop is CASSATGGGREKLFF. The CDR3 DNA reads TGTGCCAGCAGCGCAACAGGGGGCGGGCGAGAAAAACTGTTTTTT. The variable domain in full, with the rest retrieved from reference TRBV7-3 and TRBJ1-4, is GAGVSQTPSNKVTEKGKYVELRCDPISGHTALYWYRQSLGQGPEFLIYFQGTGAADDSGLPNDRFFAVRPEGSVSTLKIQRTERGDSAVYLCASSATGGGREKLFFGSGTQLSVL.